Each of the 26 T cell receptor beta chains below was sequenced from the same sample in a study of regulatory T cells in long-lasting Graves disease. Time point here: persistent/refractory GD, antithyroid drugs over 5 years with positive TRAb. PBMC-extracted RNA yielded the TCR library. HTBI primers from iRepertoire and Arm-PCR of CDR3 regions yielded the TCR beta libraries. TCRdb re-called the multiplex PCR reads with MiXCR, one entry per CDR3 protein. The repertoire includes some 280,000 distinct CDR3 sequences, approximately 20% of them detected once, and more than 55% sits in the top ten. Sequencing used peripheral blood mononuclear cells (PBMCs), obtained when the disease was refractory, from a patient treated with antithyroid drugs. Receptors originate from a female donor with Graves disease.

Turning to this clonotype: The conserved closing phenylalanine or tryptophan is absent in this CDR3, likely reflecting a read error. The chain uses TRBV19 and TRBJ1-1; TRBD1 matches at 7 bases. The CDR3 has 14 amino acids. Germline assignment: CDR1 LNHDA and CDR2 SQIVND (reference sequence). With V trimmed by 5 bases and J by 4 bases, 7 bases remained unmatched. The CDR3 nucleotides read TGTGCCAGTAGTCCCGACAGGGTGGGCACTGAAGCTTTCTCT. It encodes CASSPDRVGTEAFS.

This clonotype was seen ten or more times. The chain has TRBV20-1 and TRBJ1-1, with D maybe TRBD1 (5 bases). The CDR3 totals 16 residues. CDR1 is DFQATT, CDR2 SNEGSKA, per germline (reference sequence). V lost 3 bases and J lost 1, with 18 bases in between. The chain's CDR3 is CSASSGFGGTNTEAFF. The CDR3 DNA reads TGCAGTGCTAGTAGTGGGTTCGGGGGGACGAACACTGAAGCTTTCTTT.

This clonotype was seen at least ten times. The rearrangement uses TRBV12-3 or TRBV12-4 and TRBJ2-7; D perhaps matches TRBD1 (6 bases). The CDR3 runs 12 residues. V was trimmed by 1 base and J by 7 bases, leaving 8 bases between them. The CDR3 here is CASSLGTVEQYF. The DNA for the CDR3 is TGTGCCAGCAGTTTAGGGACAGTTGAGCAGTACTTC.

V and J are TRBV28 and TRBJ1-2; no clear D gene. The CDR3 is made up of 14 amino acids. The V gene lost 6 bases and the J gene lost 8 bases, with 19 bases spanning the gap. Germline V CDR1 and CDR2: MDHEN, SYDVKM. CDR3 DNA sequence: TGTGCCAGCAGGCCTGGACGCAGGCCTGGGGGCTACACCTTC. Translating gives CASRPGRRPGGYTF.

This clonotype was detected ten times or more. J is TRBJ1-2 and V is TRBV7-8, with D possibly matching TRBD1 (6 bases). CDR3 length equals 14 residues. Germline V gives CDR1 SGHVS, CDR2 FQNEAQ. Trimming removed 5 bases from V and 5 bases from J, with 15 bases in between. The CDR3 loop reads CASSQGTPAYGYTF. The CDR3 DNA is TGTGCCAGCAGCCAGGGGACACCCGCATATGGCTACACCTTC.

To note about this clonotype: This may arise from a read error, as a much more abundant clone is one base away. This rearrangement joins TRBV27 to TRBJ2-7; TRBD2 matches 7 bases. Germline-derived CDR1 and CDR2 are MNHEY and SMNVEV (reference sequence). This CDR3 comprises 14 residues. CDR3 amino acids: CASRLARDIPERYF. CDR3 bases: TGTGCCAGCAGACTAGCGAGAGACATCCCAGAGCGGTACTTC.

This clonotype was seen a few times. This rearrangement joins TRBV5-1 to TRBJ1-1, with 8 bases matching TRBD1. The J segment lost 9 bases and the V segment lost 0 bases, leaving 7 bases of the junction unmatched. Per the germline V gene, CDR1 is SGHRS and CDR2 is YFSETQ. CDR3 size: 14 residues. CDR3 residues: CASSLGNRGTKAFF. CDR3 nucleotide sequence: TGCGCCAGCAGCTTGGGGAACAGGGGGACTAAAGCTTTCTTT.

Of note for this clonotype: This sequence may be a read error, since a much larger clone differs from it by one base. This sequence joins TRBV3-1 and TRBJ1-5; D is unclear. The CDR3 consists of 13 residues. CDR1 LGHDT and CDR2 YNNKEL come from the germline V gene (reference sequence). This chain's CDR3 is CASSQGSNRPQHF. CDR3 sequence (DNA): TGTGCCAGCAGCCAAGGTAGCAATCGGCCCCAGCATTTT.

The table lists this clonotype with a few counts. A much larger clone sits a single nucleotide away, making a read error possible. V and J are TRBV6-2 or TRBV6-3 and TRBJ2-7; TRBD1 matches 10 bases. Germline V gene lookup returns CDR1 MNHEY and CDR2 SVGEGT. The CDR3 has 15 amino acids. J was trimmed by 3 bases and V by 5 bases; bases with no gene match: 7. The CDR3 DNA reads TGTGCCAGCAGTCACGAGGGGACAGGGGACTACGAGCAGTACTTC. Its protein is CASSHEGTGDYEQYF.

The chain recombines TRBV30 with TRBJ2-1; D might be TRBD1 (5 bases). CDR3 length: 11 residues. Deletions cut 3 bases from V and 10 bases from J, with 10 bases between. From germline, CDR1 is GTSNPN and CDR2 SVGIG (reference sequence). For the CDR3, the DNA is TGTGCCTGGAGCAGGGTCGGGGAGCAGTTCTTC. This encodes CAWSRVGEQFF.

There are many counts of this clonotype. The chain uses TRBV12-3 or TRBV12-4 and TRBJ2-3; 7 positions agree with TRBD2. The CDR3 covers 16 residues. The trim removed 2 bases at V and 0 bases at J, leaving 5 bases unmatched. The CDR3 DNA follows: TGTGCCAGCAGTTTATTGCTAGCGGCTAGCACAGATACGCAGTATTTT. Its protein product is CASSLLLAASTDTQYF.

This chain connects TRBV29-1 to TRBJ1-1; D unclear. CDR1 SQVTM and CDR2 ANQGSEA come from the germline V gene. The germline V and J ends were trimmed by 4 bases and 5 bases, with 14 bases remaining between them. This CDR3 is 13 amino acids long. The CDR3 DNA sequence: TGCAGCGTTGCTTCGGGGTTAGGGACTGAAGCTTTCTTT. Amino acid sequence: CSVASGLGTEAFF.

This clonotype was seen at least ten times. The chain recombines TRBV24-1 with TRBJ2-4; D is perhaps TRBD1 or TRBD2 (5 bases each). The V end was cut by 2 bases, the J end by 0 bases, with 7 bases between. This CDR3 contains 15 residues. The germline V gene has CDR1 KGHDR and CDR2 SFDVKD. The CDR3, as DNA: TGTGCCACCAGTGATTCCGGGACAGCCAAAAACATTCAGTACTTC. This encodes CATSDSGTAKNIQYF.

This clonotype was seen many times. The chain couples TRBV7-3 to TRBJ2-3, with 8 positions matching TRBD1. Trimming took 2 bases from V and 0 from J; bases not matched to a gene: 1. Germline CDR1 and CDR2: SGHTA and FQGTGA. The CDR3 extends over 15 amino acids. CDR3 sequence reads: CASSLGQGSTDTQYF. CDR3 coding DNA: TGTGCCAGCAGCTTAGGACAGGGAAGCACAGATACGCAGTATTTT.

This clonotype was found many times. This chain links TRBV3-1 with TRBJ2-7; 10 bases are a match to TRBD2. This CDR3 has 16 amino acids. Trimming took 3 bases from V and 5 from J; bases not matched to a gene: 10. Germline V gene data show CDR1 as LGHDT and CDR2 as YNNKEL (reference sequence). The CDR3 reads CASSQRKLAGFNEQYF. CDR3 nucleotides: TGTGCCAGCAGCCAGCGGAAACTAGCGGGATTCAACGAGCAGTACTTC.

Concerning this clonotype itself: The junction departs from the called germline gene at one end, perhaps through a read error. CDR3: CASRTTGFGNAIYF. The CDR3 nucleotides read TGTGCCAGCCGGACGACAGGATTTGGAAACGCCATATATTTT. The chain joins TRBV6-2 or TRBV6-3 to TRBJ1-3; the D gene is possibly TRBD1 (6 bases). From germline, CDR1 is MNHEY and CDR2 SVGEGT. This CDR3 has 14 amino acids.

A single count supports this clonotype. A read error may explain this, as a much larger clone is one base away. The chain couples TRBV2 to TRBJ2-7; 9 nucleotides agree with TRBD1. The CDR3 extends over 13 amino acids. Per germline, CDR1 SNHLY and CDR2 FYNNEI. V was pared by 9 bases and J by 5 bases, with 8 bases of the junction left unmatched. DNA for the CDR3: TGTGCCAGAAGCTCCGGGACAGGGAACGAGCAGTACTTC. Amino acids: CARSSGTGNEQYF. The full variable domain, with the rest looked up from reference TRBV2 and TRBJ2-7, is EPEVTQTPSHQVTQMGQEVILRCVPISNHLYFYWYRQILGQKVEFLVSFYNNEISEKSEIFDDQFSVERPDGSNFTLKIRSTKLEDSAMYFCARSSGTGNEQYFGPGTRLTVT.

The chain has TRBV5-1 and TRBJ2-4; D perhaps matches TRBD1 (5 bases). This CDR3 comprises 12 residues. V lost 4 bases, J lost 6 bases, and 8 bases lay in between. Germline-derived CDR1 and CDR2 are SGHRS and YFSETQ. The CDR3 here is CASSADRNIQYF. Here the CDR3 DNA reads TGCGCCAGCAGCGCAGACAGAAACATTCAGTACTTC.

J is TRBJ1-3 and V is TRBV2; weak D call: TRBD1 (5 bases). The V end lost 6 bases, the J end lost 7 bases, and 13 bases lay between the germline ends. Germline V gene data show CDR1 as SNHLY and CDR2 as FYNNEI. The CDR3 is made up of 13 amino acids. CDR3 in amino acids: CASRRDVGNTIYF. The CDR3 DNA sequence: TGTGCCAGCAGGAGGGACGTCGGGAACACCATATATTTT.

This clonotype was recorded at least ten times. The V and J genes are TRBV4-3 and TRBJ1-2, with TRBD1 matching over 7 bases. The CDR3 has 14 residues. CDR1 and CDR2 (germline): LGHNA, YSLEER. Trimming at V came to 4 bases and at J to 8 bases, leaving 10 bases not matched to a gene. CDR3 region: CASSRQDRVGGYTF. For the CDR3, the DNA is TGCGCCAGCAGCCGACAAGACAGGGTCGGCGGCTACACCTTC.

Details on this clonotype: A single base separates this from a much larger clone, so it may be a read error. V and J are TRBV11-3 and TRBJ2-1, with 12 positions matching TRBD1. The CDR3 contains 17 residues. Germline V lookup: CDR1 SGHNT, CDR2 YENEEA. In DNA, the CDR3 is TGTGCCAGCAGCTTAGATCGGGGGACAGGGGGCTACAATGAGCAGCTCTTC. Its protein is CASSLDRGTGGYNEQLF.

In this sample, this clonotype turned up a few times. The chain employs TRBV27 and TRBJ2-7; D not resolved. The CDR3 has 14 residues. V shed 5 bases and J shed 2 bases, with 13 bases lying between them. Germline CDR1 MNHEY, CDR2 SMNVEV (reference sequence). The CDR3 loop reads CASSQDPRTYEQYF. CDR3 bases: TGTGCCAGCAGTCAAGACCCCAGAACCTACGAGCAGTACTTC.

The chain has TRBV28 and TRBJ2-1; 7 bases fit TRBD2. From germline, CDR1 is MDHEN and CDR2 SYDVKM. The CDR3 sequence is 14 residues long. The junction had 5 bases not matched to a gene; V was cut back by 7 bases and J by 2 bases. The CDR3 nucleotides read TGTGCCAGCATCGTGGCGGGAGCCTACAATGAGCAGTTCTTC. Protein sequence: CASIVAGAYNEQFF.

This clonotype was observed many times. The V call is TRBV7-2, the J call TRBJ2-7, with D possibly being TRBD2 (6 bases). The germline V gene has CDR1 SGHTA and CDR2 FQGNSA. The CDR3 has 17 residues. V lost 5 bases, J lost 2 bases, and 22 bases lay in between. The CDR3 DNA reads TGTGCCAGCAGCCCCCCGCGCCAGGGAGGACTCCCCTACGAGCAGTACTTC. Its protein product is CASSPPRQGGLPYEQYF. The variable domain in full, completed from reference TRBV7-2 and TRBJ2-7, reads GAGVSQSPSNKVTEKGKDVELRCDPISGHTALYWYRQSLGQGLEFLIYFQGNSAPDKSGLPSDRFSAERTGGSVSTLTIQRTQQEDSAVYLCASSPPRQGGLPYEQYFGPGTRLTVT.

This clonotype was seen a handful of times. This rearrangement joins TRBV11-2 to TRBJ2-2; D gene unclear. The CDR3 runs to 15 residues. Between the trimmed V and J ends, which lost 0 bases and 4 bases, there was a span of 9 bases. Germline values: CDR1 SGHAT, CDR2 FQNNGV. The CDR3 coding sequence is TGTGCCAGCAGCTTAGAGGGTTGGGGCACCGGGGAGCTGTTTTTT. This gives the protein CASSLEGWGTGELFF.

As concerns this clonotype: A much larger clonotype is one base distant, so this may be a read error. Likely a read error: the CDR3 ends without its conserved phenylalanine or tryptophan. V is TRBV20-1 and J is TRBJ2-7; 9 nucleotides match TRBD2. The CDR3 contains 13 residues. Germline V lookup: CDR1 DFQATT, CDR2 SNEGSKA (reference sequence). The ends lost 6 bases at V and 4 bases at J; junction bases unmatched: 7. As DNA, the CDR3 is TGCAGTGCCCTCCTAGCGGGGACTTACGAGCAGTACCTC. Its protein product is CSALLAGTYEQYL.